The 7 T cell receptor beta chains below all came from one sample that was sequenced in a study of blood T cell repertoires in COVID-19. Produced via immunoSEQ multiplex PCR; TCRdb's table is partial and in-frame only. Of hundreds of thousands of clones listed, 80% to 90% are singletons. The specimen sequenced was peripheral blood. The receptors originated from a woman aged 25 to 45 with active or convalescent COVID-19.

The chain uses TRBV30 and TRBJ2-2; maybe TRBD2 (5 bases). CDR1 GTSNPN and CDR2 SVGIG come from the germline V gene (reference sequence). Trimming pared 2 bases from V and 6 bases from J, leaving 19 bases between. The CDR3 contains 16 residues. The CDR3 region has the DNA TGTGCCTGGAGTAGGGTTGAGGGAATCGTGGCCGGGGAGCTGTTTTTT. It yields the protein CAWSRVEGIVAGELFF.

The rearrangement links TRBV15 to TRBJ1-1; 10 positions match TRBD1. Germline values: CDR1 LNHNV, CDR2 YYDKDF (reference sequence). Trimming removed 5 bases from V and 0 bases from J; junction bases left unmatched: 6. The CDR3 loop spans 16 amino acids. The CDR3 is CATSFPGTGVNTEAFF. In DNA, the CDR3 is TGTGCCACCAGCTTCCCAGGGACAGGGGTGAACACTGAAGCTTTCTTT.

This sequence joins TRBV18 and TRBJ2-7, with unresolved D. The germline V gene has CDR1 KGHSH and CDR2 LQKENI. CDR3 length: 14 amino acids. Trimming took 1 base from V and 5 from J, leaving 12 bases between them. The CDR3 nucleotides are TGTGCCAGCTCACCACAGTCCGAGGAGAACGAGCAGTACTTC. This codes for CASSPQSEENEQYF.

This chain uses TRBV4-2 with TRBJ2-1; the match to TRBD1 covers 10 bases. The CDR3 covers 16 residues. Germline V CDR1 and CDR2: LGHNA, YNFKEQ. Germline trimming cut 3 bases from V and 3 bases from J; bases unmatched to any gene: 5. The CDR3 sequence: CASSQSGQGLYNEQFF. For the CDR3, the DNA is TGTGCCAGCAGCCAGTCGGGACAGGGGCTCTACAATGAGCAGTTCTTC.

This chain connects TRBV7-8 to TRBJ1-1; possible D gene TRBD1, 6 bases. Trimming cost V 2 bases and J 5 bases, with 6 bases left between them. This CDR3 spans 12 amino acids. The V gene's germline CDR1 is SGHVS and CDR2 FQNEAQ. CDR3 sequence: CASSLTGTEAFF. The CDR3 bases are TGTGCCAGCAGCTTAACAGGGACTGAAGCTTTCTTT.

This clone was detected only a few times. The chain has TRBV5-1 and TRBJ1-2, with a tentative D call TRBD1 (6 bases). The CDR3 is made up of 13 amino acids. Germline-derived CDR1 and CDR2 are SGHRS and YFSETQ. V was cut by 1 base and J by 8 bases, with 12 bases left in between. The CDR3 coding sequence is TGCGCCAGCAGCTTGACAGGGCGGGGGGGCTACACCTTC. This gives the protein CASSLTGRGGYTF.

This chain uses TRBV13 with TRBJ2-7; 11 bases fit TRBD2. The J segment lost 5 bases and the V segment lost 5 bases, leaving 8 bases of the junction unmatched. The CDR3 extends over 15 amino acids. The germline V gene encodes CDR1 PRHDT and CDR2 FYEKMQ (reference sequence). The CDR3 region is CASSRRLAGNHEQYF. The CDR3 coding sequence is TGTGCCAGCAGCCGGAGACTAGCGGGGAACCACGAGCAGTACTTC.